This T cell receptor (beta chain) appears in the sequencing data of a study of T cell changes during pregnancy in multiple sclerosis. Sequenced by immunoSEQ multiplex PCR; TCRdb stores in-frame clones only, minus some. This sample has about 44,000 clones, with nearly 90% found just once. This CDR3 has 15 residues. The germline gives CDR1 LNHDA, CDR2 SQIVND (reference sequence). V lost 7 bases, J lost 3 bases, and 12 bases stayed unmatched. The sequence came from a female donor with multiple sclerosis, enrolled in a pregnancy study. This chain connects TRBV19 to TRBJ2-7; 7 bases are shared with TRBD2. This specimen consisted of CD4+ T cells from peripheral blood mononuclear cells, obtained after pregnancy. CDR3 residues: CASTPSGKGYYEQYF. As DNA, the CDR3 is TGTGCCAGTACTCCAAGCGGGAAAGGGTACTACGAGCAGTACTTC. The full variable domain, its missing parts supplied by reference TRBV19 and TRBJ2-7, is DGGITQSPKYLFRKEGQNVTLSCEQNLNHDAMYWYRQDPGQGLRLIYYSQIVNDFQKGDIAEGYSVSREKKESFPLTVTSAQKNPTAFYLCASTPSGKGYYEQYFGPGTRLTVT.